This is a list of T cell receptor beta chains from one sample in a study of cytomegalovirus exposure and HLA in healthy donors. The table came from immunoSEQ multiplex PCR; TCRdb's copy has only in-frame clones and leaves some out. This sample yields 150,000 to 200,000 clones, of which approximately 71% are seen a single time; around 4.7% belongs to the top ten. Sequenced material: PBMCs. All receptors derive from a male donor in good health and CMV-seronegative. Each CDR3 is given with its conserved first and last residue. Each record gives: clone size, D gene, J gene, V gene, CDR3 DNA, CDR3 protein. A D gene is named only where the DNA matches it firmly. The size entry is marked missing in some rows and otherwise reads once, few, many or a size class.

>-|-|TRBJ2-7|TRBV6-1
TGTGCCAGCAGTGAAATCATAGGGGCCGTCTCCGAGCAGTACTTC
CASSEIIGAVSEQYF
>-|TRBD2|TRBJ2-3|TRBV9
TGTGCCAGCAGCGCAGGGACTAGCGGGGTCACAGATACGCAGTATTTT
CASSAGTSGVTDTQYF
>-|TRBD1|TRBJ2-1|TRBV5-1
TGCGCCAGCAGCTCACGGACAGGGGGATTAGGGCAGTTCTTC
CASSSRTGGLGQFF
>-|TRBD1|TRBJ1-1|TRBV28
TGTGCCAGCAGATCATCGGGACAGACCATGAACACTGAAGCTTTCTTT
CASRSSGQTMNTEAFF
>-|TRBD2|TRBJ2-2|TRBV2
TGTGCCAGCAGTAGCGGGGCGAACACCGGGGAGCTGTTTTTT
CASSSGANTGELFF
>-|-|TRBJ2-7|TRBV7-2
TGTGCCAGCAGCTTACCGACGCGGGGCTACGAGCAGTACTTC
CASSLPTRGYEQYF
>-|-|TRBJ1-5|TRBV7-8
TGTGCCAGCAGCCCACCAGGGAACGCAAATCAGCCCCAGCATTTT
CASSPPGNANQPQHF
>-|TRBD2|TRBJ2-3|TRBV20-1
TGCAGTGCTAGAGGGCGGGAGGCCGCGTATTTT
CSARGREAAYF
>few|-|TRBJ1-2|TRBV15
TGTGCCACCAGCAGCCCCGACAGACTGATGTATGGCTACACCTTC
CATSSPDRLMYGYTF
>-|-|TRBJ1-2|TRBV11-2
TGTGCCAGCAGCTTAGGTAGTGTAGGGGACTATGGCTACACCTTC
CASSLGSVGDYGYTF
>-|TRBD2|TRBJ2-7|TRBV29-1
TGCAGCGTAGAGGGACTAGCCTACGAGCAGTACTTC
CSVEGLAYEQYF
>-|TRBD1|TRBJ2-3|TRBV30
TGTGCCTGGAGTGACGGACAGGGGATGACAGATACGCAGTATTTT
CAWSDGQGMTDTQYF
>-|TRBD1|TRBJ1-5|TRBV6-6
TGTGCCAGCAGCCGGACAGGGGATAGCAATCAGCCCCAGCATTTT
CASSRTGDSNQPQHF
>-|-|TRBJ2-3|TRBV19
TGTGCCAGTACTCCCCCTAGCACAGATACGCAGTATTTT
CASTPPSTDTQYF
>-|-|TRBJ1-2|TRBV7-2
TGTGCCAGCAGCTTAGATAAGGCGGACTGGGGCTACACCTTC
CASSLDKADWGYTF
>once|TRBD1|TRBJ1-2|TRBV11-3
TGTGCCAGCAGCCCGTTCCAGGGGGCAGGCTATGGCTACACCTTC
CASSPFQGAGYGYTF
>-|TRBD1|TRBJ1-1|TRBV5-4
TGTGCCAGCAGCTTAATAGGGACAGCGAACACTGAAGCTTTCTTT
CASSLIGTANTEAFF
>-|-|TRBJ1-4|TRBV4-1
TGCGCCAGCAGATCGTGGCAGGGCCCTGAACTGTTTTTT
CASRSWQGPELFF
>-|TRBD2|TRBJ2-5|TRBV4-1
TGCGCCAGCAGCCAAGTGGGGGGGGAGACCCAGTACTTC
CASSQVGGETQYF
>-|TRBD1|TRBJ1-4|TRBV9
TGTGCCAGCAGCCCGTCCCGGGACAGGGCTGAAAAACTGTTTTTT
CASSPSRDRAEKLFF
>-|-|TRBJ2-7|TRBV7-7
TGTGCCAGCAGCCCGCATCGCGGGATATCCTACGAGCAGTACTTC
CASSPHRGISYEQYF
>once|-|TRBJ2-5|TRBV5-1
TGCGCCAGCAGCTTCGGACAGCTTCACCAAGAGACCCAGTACTTC
CASSFGQLHQETQYF
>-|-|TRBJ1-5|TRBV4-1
TGCGCCAGCAGCCAAGATAGGGGGCAGCCCCAGCATTTT
CASSQDRGQPQHF
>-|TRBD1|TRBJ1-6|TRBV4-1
TGCGCCAGCAGCCAGAGGTTCCAGGGGGTAGATTCACCCCTCCACTTT
CASSQRFQGVDSPLHF
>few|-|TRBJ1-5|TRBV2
TGTGCCAGCAGTGTGTGGGCAAATCAGCCCCAGCATTTT
CASSVWANQPQHF
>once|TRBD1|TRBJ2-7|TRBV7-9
TGTGCCAGCAGCTTATGGCCCGGGACAGCCTCCTACGAGCAGTACTTC
CASSLWPGTASYEQYF
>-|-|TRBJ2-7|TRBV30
TGTGCCTGGAGGGCAGGCGCCGAGCAGTACTTC
CAWRAGAEQYF
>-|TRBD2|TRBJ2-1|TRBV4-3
TGCGCCAGCAGCCAAGATAATGGGAGGGAGGGCCGGTCTTACAATGAGCAGTTCTTC
CASSQDNGREGRSYNEQFF
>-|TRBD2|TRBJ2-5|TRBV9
TGTGCCAGCAGCGTAGCTAGCGGGGGCTCGGGGGAGACCCAGTACTTC
CASSVASGGSGETQYF
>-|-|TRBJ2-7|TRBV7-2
TGTGCCAGCAGTTACAAATCCATCTACGAGCAGTACTTC
CASSYKSIYEQYF
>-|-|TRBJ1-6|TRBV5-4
TGTGCCAGCAGCGGATGGTCCCGGGACACCTATAATTCACCCCTCCACTTT
CASSGWSRDTYNSPLHF
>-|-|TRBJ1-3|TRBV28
TGTGCCAGCAGGTCGGGGGGGGGTTTTGGAAACACCATATATTTT
CASRSGGGFGNTIYF
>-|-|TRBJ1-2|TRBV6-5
TGTGCCAGCACCACGGGGGGGGCTGTGAGCTACACCTTC
CASTTGGAVSYTF
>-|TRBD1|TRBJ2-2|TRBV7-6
TGTGCCAGCAGCCAAAGACAGGGGGCGGTCGGGGAGCTGTTTTTT
CASSQRQGAVGELFF
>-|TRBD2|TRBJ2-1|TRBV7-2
TGTGCCAGCAGCTTGGTAGCGGGAGGCTACAATGAGCAGTTCTTC
CASSLVAGGYNEQFF
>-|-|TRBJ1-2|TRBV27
TGTGCCAGCAGGGATCTAGGCGATTACTATGGCTACACCTTC
CASRDLGDYYGYTF
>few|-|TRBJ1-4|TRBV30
TGTGCCTGGAGTGCCCCACCAGAGGCCGGGAGCATAGCAACTAATGAAAAACTGTTTTTT
CAWSAPPEAGSIATNEKLFF
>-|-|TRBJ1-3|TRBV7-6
TGTGCCAGCAGCTCTACGGGAGACACCATATATTTT
CASSSTGDTIYF
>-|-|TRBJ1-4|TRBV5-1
TGCGCCAGCAGCTTGGGCAGGGTTAATGAAAAACTGTTTTTT
CASSLGRVNEKLFF
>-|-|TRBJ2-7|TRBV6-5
TGTGCCAGCAGTTACAACGGACTATCCCGCGAGCAGTACTTC
CASSYNGLSREQYF
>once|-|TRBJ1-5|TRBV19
TGTGCCAGTAGTATAGGTATCACCTACAGGGCTAATCAGCCCCAGCATTTT
CASSIGITYRANQPQHF
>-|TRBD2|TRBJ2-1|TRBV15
TGTGCCACCAGTTACCCTAGCGGGAGGGCTGGTGAGCAGTTCTTC
CATSYPSGRAGEQFF
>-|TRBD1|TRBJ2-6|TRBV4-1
TGCGCCAGCAGGACCGGAGCGGGACAGGGCTTCTCTGGGGCCAACGTCCTGACTTTC
CASRTGAGQGFSGANVLTF
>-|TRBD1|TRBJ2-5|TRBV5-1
TGCGCCAGCAGCGACAGGGGGCGGGAGACCCAGTACTTC
CASSDRGRETQYF
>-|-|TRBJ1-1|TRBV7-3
TGTGCCAGCAGCCCGTACAGGAACACTGAAGCTTTCTTT
CASSPYRNTEAFF
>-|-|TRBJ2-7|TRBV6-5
TGTGCCAGCAGCAGGCCCTCAACTCGCGAGCAGTACTTC
CASSRPSTREQYF
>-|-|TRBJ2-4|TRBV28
TGTGCCAGCAGTGACTCGCGGGGAGCCAAAAACATTCAGTACTTC
CASSDSRGAKNIQYF
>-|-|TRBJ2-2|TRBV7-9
TGTGCCAGCACCATTAACACCGGGGAGCTGTTTTTT
CASTINTGELFF
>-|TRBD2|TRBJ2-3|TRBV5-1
TGCGCCAGCAGCGGGGGAGGGAGGACAGATACGCAGTATTTT
CASSGGGRTDTQYF